Detailed here is one T cell receptor beta chain. The sample is drawn from a study of shared clonotypes between healthy human individuals. Per the germline V gene, CDR1 is SGHRS and CDR2 is YFSETQ. Trimming cost V 7 bases and J 0 bases, with 13 bases left between them. CDR3 length equals 14 residues. Produced via immunoSEQ multiplex PCR; TCRdb's table is partial and in-frame only. This table has 600,000 to 800,000 clones, over 60% appearing once. Sequencing was done on a sample of memory CD4+ T cells sorted from blood. The subset was: CD45RA-negative fraction. This rearrangement joins TRBV5-1 to TRBJ1-1; D possibly corresponds to TRBD1 (5 bases). The TCR sequence derives from a woman between 25 and 40 years old in good health. The CDR3 reads CASGTGDMNTEAFF. The CDR3 DNA reads TGCGCCAGCGGGACGGGTGACATGAACACTGAAGCTTTCTTT.